The rows below give T cell receptor beta chains drawn from one sample of a study of CD8+CD57+ T cells in acquired aplastic anemia. TCRdb used MiXCR to reprocess the reads, holding one entry per CDR3 protein. The repertoire includes about half a million distinct CDR3 sequences, approximately 33% of them detected once, and roughly 0.89% sits in the top ten. Sequenced sample: sorted CD4+, CD8+, or CD8+CD57+ T cells (not recorded which) from PBMCs. The receptors were gathered from a human donor with aplastic anemia. CDR3s include the opening cysteine and the closing phenylalanine or tryptophan. D genes are given only for firm matches.

TRBD2 | TRBV19 | CASSLSAGVYEQYF
- | TRBV20-1 | CSARTLLLGANEQFF
- | TRBV24-1 | CATSVGREAFF
TRBD2 | TRBV29-1 | CSVRTSGETQYF
TRBD2 | TRBV4-2 | CASSQLAGGYNEQFF
TRBD1 | TRBV20-1 | CSPRAGGGLNQPQHF
- | TRBV6-1 | CASSVESWTEAFF
- | TRBV29-1 | CSGGTAAQETQYF
TRBD1 | TRBV12-3/TRBV12-4 | CASSLRGPYNSPLHF
TRBD1 | TRBV12-3/TRBV12-4 | CASTKTGGRNQPQHF
TRBD1 | TRBV7-8 | CASSFDRGEGYTF
- | TRBV7-9 | CASSLEHRKNTEAFF
- | TRBV9 | CASSRGAQPVPDTQYF
- | TRBV7-9 | CASSLVPELNTEAFF
TRBD1 | TRBV19 | CASSIRTGQETQYF
- | TRBV9 | CASSDSGRYEQYF
- | TRBV2 | CASSGDSGNTIYF
TRBD1 | TRBV19 | CASKAGQASLRTEAFF
- | TRBV2 | CASSEALGGTEAFF
- | TRBV10-1 | CASSESGRLSTEAFF
TRBD2 | TRBV10-2 | CASSASSQDGATSGTAQYF
- | TRBV19 | CASSNLGANNSPLHF
- | TRBV6-1 | CASSVVPGGNSPLHF
- | TRBV3-1 | CASSQRNREYEQYF
- | TRBV20-1 | CSALLLTTYEQCF
TRBD1 | TRBV7-2 | CASSWRQGLAYEQYF
TRBD1 | TRBV30 | CACTGGGVDYTF
- | TRBV7-2 | CASSLKGRGTTEAFF
- | TRBV19 | CASSIFVSYEQYF
- | TRBV12-3/TRBV12-4 | CASGQLTDTQYF
TRBD2 | TRBV20-1 | CSARATSGGPETQYF
TRBD1 | TRBV2 | CASSSNRGQAGELFF
- | TRBV5-6 | CASSLWQYGYTF
TRBD1 | TRBV25-1 | CASSESNRGSYGYTF
TRBD1 | TRBV6-1 | CASSDRGQGNNQPQHF
- | TRBV3-1 | CASSQDGGRGVNGYTF
TRBD1 | TRBV20-1 | CSARDRGGQPQHF
TRBD1 | TRBV6-2/TRBV6-3 | CVSSRGQGVITDTQYF
- | TRBV12-3/TRBV12-4 | CASSKVGPQHF
- | TRBV15 | CATSRAAGEGYGYTF
TRBD2 | TRBV6-1 | CASSGTSGRGTGELFF
- | TRBV7-9 | CASRGGDTEAFF
TRBD1 | TRBV15 | CATSRDTLGQGEKLFF
- | TRBV27 | CASRLTGDLNTEAFF
- | TRBV15 | CATSRVIYGGATYEQYF
- | TRBV10-3 | CASSATVGAGELFF